The source of this T cell receptor (beta chain) is a study of Ad26.COV2.S vaccination and SARS-CoV-2 variants. Turning to the study itself: Participant was drawn from the COV1001 Ad26.COV2.S trial arm.

Germline-derived CDR1 and CDR2 are MDHEN and SYDVKM. The CDR3 runs to 20 residues. V dropped 4 bases and J dropped 6; count of bases not matched to a gene: 19. Here immunoSEQ multiplex PCR was the method, and the copy in TCRdb shows in-frame clones only, minus some. The sample lists about 460,000 clones, roughly nine tenths occurring once. Treatment denoted: about 20 received Ad26.COV2.S at low or high dose, single or two shots; 5 received placebo; per-sample allocation not given. The samples were gathered on day 63 after the first injection of vaccine or placebo. The sample was peripheral blood, taken in a trial of Ad26.COV2.S vaccine versus placebo. This receptor was identified in a person aged 18-65 years who received the Ad26.COV2.S COVID-19 vaccine or a placebo. The chain combines TRBV28 with TRBJ2-1, with 12 bases that match TRBD2. The CDR3, as DNA: TGTGCCAGCAGTTCCCTCACAACGTCCCAGACTAGCGGGAGAGGCAATGAGCAGTTCTTC. Translating it yields CASSSLTTSQTSGRGNEQFF. Combining the CDR3 with reference TRBV28 and TRBJ2-1 gives the whole variable domain DVKVTQSSRYLVKRTGEKVFLECVQDMDHENMFWYRQDPGLGLRLIYFSYDVKMKEKGDIPEGYSVSREKKERFSLILESASTNQTSMYLCASSSLTTSQTSGRGNEQFFGPGTRLTVL.